The clone carrying this TCR beta chain was counted only a few times. What it binds is unknown. These data belong to a study of PD-1 blockade in classical Hodgkin lymphoma. Germline V gene data show CDR1 as GTSNPN and CDR2 as SVGIG (reference sequence). There are 13 residues in the CDR3. Trimming left V 0 bases short and J 4 bases short, with 9 bases between. The time point here: cycle 4 day 1 (C4D1), after 6 weeks of nivolumab. Relapse after autologous stem cell transplantation occurred in every patient, and brentuximab vedotin exposure varied. Study-wide results and caveats: Sources of repertoire differences remain undefined, possibly disease activity or prior therapy. Diminished baseline TCR diversity has been reported in newly diagnosed patients relative to healthy donors.

Generated by immunoSEQ multiplex PCR, the TCRdb table keeps only in-frame clones and is missing some. Counted here are about 92,000 clones, 83% occurring once; the ten biggest clones make up approximately 17%. The receptor was derived from a human donor with classical Hodgkin lymphoma. The specimen comprised peripheral blood mononuclear cells (PBMCs), sampled before the fourth cycle of nivolumab. The chain combines TRBV30 with TRBJ1-1, with D unclear. The CDR3 region is CAWSVSGGTEAFF. CDR3 in DNA: TGTGCCTGGAGTGTTTCTGGCGGCACTGAAGCTTTCTTT.